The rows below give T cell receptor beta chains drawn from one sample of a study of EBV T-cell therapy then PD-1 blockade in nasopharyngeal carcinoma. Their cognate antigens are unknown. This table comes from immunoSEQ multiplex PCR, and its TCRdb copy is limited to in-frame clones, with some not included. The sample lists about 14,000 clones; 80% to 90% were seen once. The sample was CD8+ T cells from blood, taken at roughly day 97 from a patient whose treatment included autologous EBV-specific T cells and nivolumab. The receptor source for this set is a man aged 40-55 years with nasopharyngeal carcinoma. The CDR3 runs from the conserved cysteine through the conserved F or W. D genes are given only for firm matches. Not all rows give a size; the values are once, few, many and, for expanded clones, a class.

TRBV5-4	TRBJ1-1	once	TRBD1	CASSLDYRGSNTEAFF	TGTGCCAGCAGCTTGGACTACAGGGGGTCCAACACTGAAGCTTTCTTT
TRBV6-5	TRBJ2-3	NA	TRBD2	CASSLLAGGPNTQYF	TGTGCCAGCAGCCTACTAGCGGGGGGGCCAAATACGCAGTATTTT
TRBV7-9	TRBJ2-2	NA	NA	CASSLWVLHTGELFF	TGTGCCAGCAGCTTATGGGTCTTACACACCGGGGAGCTGTTTTTT
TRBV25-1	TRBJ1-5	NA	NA	CASSEETDSNQPQHF	TGTGCCAGCAGTGAGGAGACTGATAGCAATCAGCCCCAGCATTTT
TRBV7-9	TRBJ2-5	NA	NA	CASSTSSVEETQYF	TGTGCCAGCAGCACCTCGAGCGTAGAAGAGACCCAGTACTTC
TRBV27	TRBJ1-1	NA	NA	CASTPGLTVPVLAFF	TGTGCCAGCACCCCGGGCCTTACAGTCCCAGTCCTGGCTTTCTTT
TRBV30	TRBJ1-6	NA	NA	CAWLTGYNSPLHF	TGTGCCTGGTTGACAGGCTATAATTCACCCCTCCACTTT
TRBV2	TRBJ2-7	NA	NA	CASSKGVGNEQYF	TGTGCCAGCAGCAAGGGCGTTGGGAACGAGCAGTACTTC
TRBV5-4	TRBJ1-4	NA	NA	CASSPGPLGEKLFF	TGTGCCAGCAGCCCGGGACCGCTAGGTGAAAAACTGTTTTTT
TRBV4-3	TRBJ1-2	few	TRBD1	CASSQPREGGIYGYTF	TGCGCCAGCAGCCAACCCCGGGAAGGGGGCATCTATGGCTACACCTTC
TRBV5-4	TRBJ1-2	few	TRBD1	CASSSDRAFYGYTF	TGTGCCAGCAGCTCGGACAGGGCTTTCTATGGCTACACCTTC
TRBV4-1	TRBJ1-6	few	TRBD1	CASSPRDRGSSPLHF	TGCGCCAGCAGCCCTCGGGACAGGGGGTCTTCACCCCTCCACTTT